These 12 T cell receptor beta chains originate from one sample sequenced in a study of HIV-infected patients and healthy controls (dated by TCRdb to the mid-2010s). Library creation used 5' RACE. Sequenced using an Illumina MiSeq. TCRdb reworked the public reads: Q25 trimming with fastp, MiXCR clone assembly, productive beta chains retained. Duplicate CDR3 protein sequences are folded into a single record with the most common DNA and genes. This sample has around 64,000 distinct CDR3 sequences in its table, and roughly a sixth of those were observed once. Of the sample, approximately 5% is held by the ten largest clones. The sample comprised CD4+ T cells from blood. The receptor set was obtained from a human donor in good health.

This clonotype was recorded many times. The chain employs TRBV18 and TRBJ1-2; D is unresolved. Germline V gives CDR1 KGHSH, CDR2 LQKENI. This CDR3 is built from 13 residues. V dropped 3 bases and J dropped 4 bases, with 9 bases sitting between them. Here the CDR3 DNA reads TGTGCCAGCTCACCGCTTGCCACCTATGGCTACACCTTC. This codes for CASSPLATYGYTF.

This clonotype was counted only a few times. J is TRBJ1-3 and V is TRBV7-2, with a possible D match to TRBD1 (6 bases). Deletions cut 2 bases from V and 0 bases from J, with 8 bases between. The germline V gene encodes CDR1 SGHTA and CDR2 FQGNSA. CDR3 length: 15 residues. The CDR3 DNA sequence: TGTGCCAGCAGCTTAAGGGGGGGCTCTGGAAACACCATATATTTT. Translating gives CASSLRGGSGNTIYF.

The table lists this clonotype with a few counts. This chain connects TRBV6-2 or TRBV6-3 to TRBJ2-7, with 9 bases identical to TRBD1. This CDR3 contains 13 residues. CDR1 and CDR2 (germline): MNHEY, SVGEGT. V lost 8 bases and J lost 7; bases outside the gene matches: 9. CDR3 bases: TGTGCCAGCGGAGGGACAGGGTTTGGTGAGCAGTACTTC. Its translation: CASGGTGFGEQYF.

This clonotype was detected ten times or more. This chain joins TRBV7-2 and TRBJ1-1; D is ambiguous. Germline-derived CDR1 and CDR2 are SGHTA and FQGNSA. This CDR3 is 12 amino acids long. With 2 bases removed from V and 10 bases from J, the gap between germline ends came to 11 bases. The CDR3 sequence is CASSLSSFGAFF. Here the CDR3 DNA reads TGTGCCAGCAGCTTAAGCAGTTTTGGAGCTTTCTTT.

This clonotype was picked up many times. The chain joins TRBV29-1 to TRBJ1-5, with TRBD1 identical over 7 bases. Germline V gene lookup returns CDR1 SQVTM and CDR2 ANQGSEA. J lost 2 bases, V lost 7 bases, and 2 bases had no gene match. The CDR3 length is 12 residues. CDR3 sequence: CSAGQGNQPQHF. The CDR3 coding sequence is TGCAGCGCCGGACAGGGCAATCAGCCCCAGCATTTT.

This clonotype appeared many times. The V and J genes are TRBV5-1 and TRBJ2-3, with D unresolved. This CDR3 spans 12 amino acids. Germline CDR1 is SGHRS and CDR2 is YFSETQ. V was trimmed by 2 bases and J by 5 bases, leaving 6 bases between them. The CDR3, as DNA: TGCGCCAGCAGCTTCGAACGAGATACGCAGTATTTT. This translates into CASSFERDTQYF.

The chain joins TRBV20-1 to TRBJ2-2; no reliable D call. The CDR3 extends over 14 amino acids. Trimming removed 1 base from V and 1 base from J, with 7 bases in between. Germline V gene data show CDR1 as DFQATT and CDR2 as SNEGSKA (reference sequence). The CDR3 region is CSARAWGNTGELFF. CDR3 DNA: TGCAGTGCTAGAGCCTGGGGGAACACCGGGGAGCTGTTTTTT.

This clonotype showed up many times. The chain uses TRBV4-3 and TRBJ1-2; no clear D. This CDR3 region has 17 residues. V was clipped by 0 bases and J by 1 base, with 15 bases between them. Germline V gene sequence: CDR1 LGHNA, CDR2 YSLEER. The CDR3 DNA follows: TGCGCCAGCAGCCAAGATTACAGTTCTCTGATTAACTATGGCTACACCTTC. Encoded protein: CASSQDYSSLINYGYTF.

The V and J genes are TRBV12-3 or TRBV12-4 and TRBJ1-6; 8 bases are shared with TRBD1. The CDR3 has 14 residues. The ends lost 6 bases at V and 8 bases at J; junction bases unmatched: 6. CDR3 sequence (DNA): TGTGCCAGCAGCTGGACAGGGAGATATTCACCCCTCCACTTT. This codes for CASSWTGRYSPLHF.

This clonotype is medium-sized in the sample. The chain carries TRBV7-2 and TRBJ2-7; D possibly corresponds to TRBD2 (6 bases). The germline V gene has CDR1 SGHTA and CDR2 FQGNSA. This CDR3 contains 14 residues. V was pared by 5 bases and J by 7 bases, with 18 bases between. The CDR3 DNA reads TGTGCCAGCAGCCGTCGGGAGAAGATCGGAGAGCAGTACTTC. This codes for CASSRREKIGEQYF.

This clonotype has a count of ten or more. The V gene is TRBV12-3 or TRBV12-4, the J gene TRBJ2-3; D ambiguous. Deletions cut 5 bases from V and 5 bases from J, with 23 bases between. This CDR3 contains 17 residues. The CDR3 spells CASSPSGPRRVVDTQYF. The CDR3 coding sequence is TGTGCCAGCAGTCCCTCCGGGCCCCGCCGAGTTGTAGATACGCAGTATTTT.

This clonotype appeared many times. J is TRBJ2-5 and V is TRBV20-1; 7 bases are a match to TRBD1. Germline trimming cut 3 bases from V and 2 bases from J; bases unmatched to any gene: 15. CDR1 and CDR2 from the germline V gene are DFQATT and SNEGSKA (reference sequence). The length of the CDR3 is 17 residues. The CDR3 DNA is TGCAGTGCTAGCCCCCTCGACAGGGCGCAGCGTCAAGAGACCCAGTACTTC. It codes for CSASPLDRAQRQETQYF.